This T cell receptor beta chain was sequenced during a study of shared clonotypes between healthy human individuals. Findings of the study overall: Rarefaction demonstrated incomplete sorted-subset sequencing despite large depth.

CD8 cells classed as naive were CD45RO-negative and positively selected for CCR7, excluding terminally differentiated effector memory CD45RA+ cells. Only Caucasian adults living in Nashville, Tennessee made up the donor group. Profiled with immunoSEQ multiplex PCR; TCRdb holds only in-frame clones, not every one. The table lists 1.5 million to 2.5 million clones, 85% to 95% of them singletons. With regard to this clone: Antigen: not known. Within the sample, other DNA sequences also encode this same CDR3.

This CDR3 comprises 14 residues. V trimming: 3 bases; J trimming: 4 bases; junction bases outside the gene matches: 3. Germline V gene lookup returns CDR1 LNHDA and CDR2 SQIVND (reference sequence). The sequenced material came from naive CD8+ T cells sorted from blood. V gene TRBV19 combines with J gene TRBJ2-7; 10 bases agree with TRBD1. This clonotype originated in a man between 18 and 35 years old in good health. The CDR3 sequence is CASSMGQGSYEQYF. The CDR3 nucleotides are TGTGCCAGTAGTATGGGACAGGGGTCGTACGAGCAGTACTTC.